One sample yielded the 3 T cell receptor beta chains listed below, sequenced in a study of blood T cell repertoires in COVID-19. Profiled with immunoSEQ multiplex PCR; TCRdb holds only in-frame clones, not every one. The sample contains tens of thousands of clones, around 77% of which appear only once. The sequenced sample consisted of peripheral blood. Receptor source: a man between 65 and 79 years old with COVID-19, enrolled during active disease.

The chain has TRBV29-1 and TRBJ1-1; tentative D call: TRBD1 (6 bases). Germline values: CDR1 SQVTM, CDR2 ANQGSEA. CDR3 length: 12 amino acids. Trimming stripped 7 bases from V and 5 bases from J, with 14 bases between. For the CDR3, the DNA is TGCAGCGGAGGACAGAGAAGGACTGAAGCTTTCTTT. This codes for CSGGQRRTEAFF.

For the CDR3, the DNA is TGTGCCAGCAGTGACAGGGAGGATAATGGCTACACCTTC. This gives the protein CASSDREDNGYTF. This chain connects TRBV6-1 to TRBJ1-2, with D perhaps matching TRBD1 (5 bases). V lost 3 bases and J 6 bases, leaving 11 bases between the germline ends. This CDR3 contains 13 residues. Germline CDR1 MNHNS, CDR2 SASEGT.

The V gene is TRBV12-3 or TRBV12-4, the J gene TRBJ1-3, with D possibly being TRBD1 (5 bases). CDR3 length equals 13 residues. Trimming left V 4 bases short and J 4 bases short, with 8 bases between. DNA for the CDR3: TGTGCCAGCAGTTGGGGGGAAGGAAACACCATATATTTT. Amino acid sequence: CASSWGEGNTIYF.